The source of this TCR beta chain is a study of T cell responses to AZD1222 COVID-19 vaccine. Study observations and caveats: Most donors were white British, females outnumbered males, and clonal diversity was possibly underestimated. The study reported that nearly half of spike-specific TCRs target unmutated variant regions. The span of vaccine-associated CD4 TCRs extended across spike, with dominance at 160-218 and 743-854.

This clone was detected once. Its specificity is unknown. The V gene lost 7 bases and the J gene lost 8 bases, with 18 bases spanning the gap. This CDR3 is 14 amino acids long. In germline, CDR1 is WSHSY, CDR2 SAAADI. The assay was immunoSEQ multiplex PCR, and TCRdb's table has in-frame clones only and misses some. The sample shows 100,000 to 150,000 clones, about nine tenths of them seen only once. This material consisted of peripheral blood, taken on day 0 of AZD1222 vaccination. This receptor was taken from an adult in good health. The chain couples TRBV10-2 to TRBJ2-1, with a tentative D call TRBD2 (6 bases). The CDR3, as DNA: TGCGCCAGCAAAACCCCGGGAGCAGTCGATGAGCAGTTCTTC. Translation gives CASKTPGAVDEQFF.